The text below deals with one T cell receptor (beta chain). What this receptor recognizes is not known. Per-base qualities were not stored, and no clone one base away is much larger. TCR beta libraries were generated from genomic DNA with the immunoSEQ kit, following the manufacturer's recommendations. To prepare libraries, a first multiplex PCR with proprietary primers was run, followed by a second PCR that added unique barcodes, and a bead cleanup was done after each round. A positive control reaction and a negative control reaction, both provided in the kit, were run with every batch of samples. The final libraries underwent checking on an Agilent 4200 TapeStation D1000 ScreenTape, volumetric pooling, and quantification by qPCR. Sequencing ran on an Illumina NextSeq500 with a MidOutput 150-cycle cartridge, using 156 Read1 and 15 Index1 cycles with kit custom primers. The pooled library was loaded at 1.0 pM, and around 18% PhiX control was spiked in. The study's own analysis went as follows. The vendor-processed data were analyzed in R, and a clonotype was defined as all T cells that share the same CDR3 nucleotide sequence. For clone abundance analyses, frequencies were normalized to the 10,000 most abundant clones in each sample. Public T cell clones, which averaged fewer than five per sample, were excluded before analysis. A difference in abundance of at least 32-fold between compartments was used to define tumor-enriched and baseline blood-enriched clonotypes. A beta-binomial differential abundance model was applied to find clonotypes that expanded or contracted between blood time points. The Baroni-Urbani and Buser coefficient was used to measure tumor-blood repertoire similarity, and groups were compared with two-tailed Wilcoxon tests in R. Here the immuneACCESS table is served through TCRdb, limited to in-frame sequences with V and J called. Missing clones are a known gap in these copies; in checked studies unresolved V genes cover under half, and the rest lacks a known reason. The V and J calls and clone size were taken over from that table, and D and trimming were inferred from the DNA. The sample data list about 150,000 clones, and roughly 90% of these were observed just once. The ten largest account for 10% to 15% of the sample.

The record originates from a study of radiation and T cells in renal cell carcinoma (dated by TCRdb to the early 2020s). General notes on the study: Samples were obtained from a clinical trial, in which 15 Gy stereotactic body radiation therapy was delivered to primary renal cell carcinomas and nephrectomy was performed 4 weeks later. A total of fewer than 55 samples underwent TCR beta sequencing, made up of approximately 26 tumors and about 27 peripheral blood samples. A total of over 4 million unique CDR3 nucleotide sequences, encoding around 2.7 million unique CDR3 amino acid sequences, were found across all 50 or so samples.

Here is what the overall study found, with its caveats: The single-armed trial design could not address effects of radiation dose or scheduling on the TCR repertoire. Tracking of blood repertoire dynamics stopped at roughly four weeks after treatment, with no follow-up past that point. No pretreatment tumor biopsies were available, so the baseline intratumoral presence of clonotypes could not be determined. In blood, the top tumor clonotypes increased between baseline and 2 weeks post-radiation and then shrank by 4 weeks, which suggests that tumor-resident clones expanded only transiently.

The CDR1 and CDR2 encoded by the germline V gene are SGHRS and YFSETQ. V drops 0 bases and J drops 4 bases, leaving 5 bases in between. Reading from cysteine to phenylalanine, the CDR3 counts 14 amino acids. Solely the CDR3 DNA is kept, with 42 bases framed from the first base. Sample time point, as interpreted from the label and publication: blood 2 weeks post-SBRT. The intended sense of this specimen's treatment or condition label: 15 Gy SBRT to primary tumor, nephrectomy 4 weeks later. To follow tumor-enriched clonotypes, serial peripheral blood was collected from radiation-treated patients at baseline and at 2 weeks and 4 weeks after SBRT. Every patient's renal cell carcinoma showed clear cell pathology. Genomic DNA for TCR sequencing was prepared using the QIAamp DNA Blood Mini Kit (Qiagen). Samples were included in the analyses only if all quality control checks were passed.

This TCR was recovered from a woman aged 50 to 60 with renal cell carcinoma. This sequence uses TRBV5-1 and TRBJ1-6; a confident D gene designation cannot be given. Here the sequenced sample was blood, taken from a patient whose treatment included radiotherapy and nephrectomy. The CDR3 in this case is CASSLDGYNSPLHF. The sequenced DNA is TGCGCCAGCAGCTTGGACGGGTATAATTCACCCCTCCACTTT.